The 27 T cell receptor beta chains given below trace back to one sample, sequenced in a study of OX40 agonist ivuxolimab in advanced cancers. TCRdb's table, derived via immunoSEQ multiplex PCR, lists solely in-frame clones and lacks some. The table shows about 65,000 clones, with roughly 87% occurring only once. Sequences were derived from CD4+ or CD8+ T cells sorted from blood, sampled in a trial of the OX40 agonist ivuxolimab. Receptors were obtained from an adult with an advanced solid tumor such as melanoma, head and neck, liver or kidney cancer.

The rearrangement uses TRBV30 and TRBJ1-3; 8 bases agree with TRBD1. The ends lost 2 bases at V and 2 bases at J; junction bases unmatched: 5. Germline V gives CDR1 GTSNPN, CDR2 SVGIG (reference sequence). The CDR3 has 15 amino acids. The CDR3 sequence is CAWSLTGGTGNTIYF. The CDR3 DNA reads TGTGCCTGGAGTTTAACAGGGGGAACTGGAAACACCATATATTTT.

This sequence joins TRBV5-1 and TRBJ2-3; perhaps D is TRBD1 or TRBD2 (5 bases each). The length of the CDR3 is 15 residues. Germline V gene data show CDR1 as SGHRS and CDR2 as YFSETQ. V gave up 4 bases and J gave up 1 base, with 13 bases separating them. This chain's CDR3 is CASSPTVGGTDTQYF. The CDR3 region has the DNA TGCGCCAGCAGCCCTACGGTGGGGGGCACAGATACGCAGTATTTT.

This chain uses TRBV4-1 with TRBJ2-3; maybe TRBD1 (6 bases). CDR1 and CDR2 from the germline V gene are MGHRA and YSYEKL. Trimming cost V 6 bases and J 3 bases, with 13 bases left between them. The CDR3 has 14 amino acids. The CDR3: CASSSQGTTDTQYF. CDR3 bases: TGCGCCAGCAGTTCCCAGGGGACAACAGATACGCAGTATTTT.

This chain uses TRBV15 with TRBJ2-1; 7 positions agree with TRBD2. Germline CDR1 and CDR2: LNHNV and YYDKDF (reference sequence). This CDR3 is 15 amino acids long. The ends lost 1 base at V and 4 bases at J; junction bases unmatched: 4. The CDR3 is CATSRGLGGYNEQFF. For the CDR3, the DNA is TGTGCCACCAGCAGAGGGTTGGGGGGGTACAATGAGCAGTTCTTC.

The V and J genes are TRBV7-2 and TRBJ1-6; TRBD1 matches at 8 bases. In germline, CDR1 is SGHTA, CDR2 FQGNSA. This CDR3 comprises 15 residues. Trimming took 5 bases from V and 9 from J; bases not matched to a gene: 9. The CDR3 DNA reads TGTGCCAGCAGCCCGGAGACAGGGGTCGTTTCACCCCTCCACTTT. The encoded protein is CASSPETGVVSPLHF. The full variable domain, with the rest looked up from reference TRBV7-2 and TRBJ1-6, is GAGVSQSPSNKVTEKGKDVELRCDPISGHTALYWYRQSLGQGLEFLIYFQGNSAPDKSGLPSDRFSAERTGGSVSTLTIQRTQQEDSAVYLCASSPETGVVSPLHFGNGTRLTVT.

The genes are TRBV5-5 and TRBJ1-3, with 7 bases that match TRBD1. The CDR3 spans 13 residues. After removal of 4 bases from V and 8 bases from J, the junction contained 6 bases not matched to a gene. Per the germline V gene, CDR1 is SGHKS and CDR2 is YYEKEE (reference sequence). For the CDR3, the DNA is TGTGCCAGCAGCGCATTCCAGGGGGACACCATATATTTT. This sequence encodes CASSAFQGDTIYF.

The rearrangement joins TRBV6-5 to TRBJ1-5; TRBD1 might be the D (5 bases). Germline CDR1 MNHEY, CDR2 SVGAGI. The CDR3 extends over 12 amino acids. The ends were cut back, 8 bases at V and 7 bases at J, with 12 bases in the middle. The CDR3 DNA follows: TGTGCCAGCGCCAGGGTGGGACAGCCCCAGCATTTT. It codes for CASARVGQPQHF.

The J gene is TRBJ1-6, the V gene TRBV6-5; 8 nucleotides line up with TRBD1. This CDR3 is built from 14 residues. Per germline, CDR1 MNHEY and CDR2 SVGAGI. Trimming cost V 7 bases and J 7 bases; bases outside gene matches: 6. The CDR3 spells CASTVDRVNSPLHF. CDR3 coding DNA: TGTGCCAGCACCGTGGACAGGGTAAATTCACCCCTCCACTTT.

The rearrangement uses TRBV18 and TRBJ2-3; D may be TRBD1 or TRBD2 (6 bases each). The CDR3 runs 16 residues. Germline CDR1 is KGHSH and CDR2 is LQKENI. Between the trimmed V and J ends, which lost 2 bases and 3 bases, there was a span of 15 bases. DNA for the CDR3: TGTGCCAGCTCACCAACTCGGGGGCTTGGGACAGATACGCAGTATTTT. This translates into CASSPTRGLGTDTQYF.

V gene TRBV5-8 combines with J gene TRBJ1-5; perhaps TRBD1 as D (6 bases). Germline assignment: CDR1 SGHTS and CDR2 YDEGEE. Between the trimmed V and J ends, which lost 7 bases and 7 bases, there was a span of 18 bases. The CDR3 runs to 14 residues. CDR3 nucleotides: TGTGCCAGCGGACTAACAGGGTCGAAGCAGCCCCAGCATTTT. It yields the protein CASGLTGSKQPQHF.

The chain joins TRBV6-1 to TRBJ2-3; 8 nucleotides match TRBD2. The J segment lost 2 bases and the V segment lost 2 bases, leaving 6 bases of the junction unmatched. The germline V gene has CDR1 MNHNS and CDR2 SASEGT. The CDR3 has 16 amino acids. The CDR3 region has the DNA TGTGCCAGCAGTGAATATCGGGGGGGGTCCACAGATACGCAGTATTTT. Protein sequence: CASSEYRGGSTDTQYF.

J is TRBJ1-6 and V is TRBV6-6; D is uncertain. V was shortened by 7 bases and J by 7 bases, with 11 bases between the two germline ends. Germline assignment: CDR1 MNHNY and CDR2 SVGAGI (reference sequence). The CDR3 has 13 amino acids. The CDR3 sequence: CASTISTNSPLHF. CDR3 coding DNA: TGTGCCAGCACCATATCTACGAATTCACCCCTCCACTTT.

The chain combines TRBV28 with TRBJ1-4; no firm D call. CDR1 and CDR2 from the germline V gene are MDHEN and SYDVKM. This CDR3 has 13 residues. The CDR3 DNA sequence: TGTGCGGTTCAGTTAGGTAATGATGAAAAACTGTTTTTT. As protein: CAVQLGNDEKLFF.

The chain uses TRBV6-5 and TRBJ2-7; D is possibly TRBD1 (6 bases). The CDR3 has 15 residues. CDR1 and CDR2 from the germline V gene are MNHEY and SVGAGI. V lost 6 bases, J lost 2 bases, and 17 bases lay in between. The CDR3 DNA sequence: TGTGCCAGCAGCCTCAGGCCGACAGGCCCCTACGAGCAGTACTTC. Translation gives CASSLRPTGPYEQYF.

The chain recombines TRBV5-1 with TRBJ2-1; weak D call: TRBD2 (5 bases). The CDR3 has 15 amino acids. In germline, CDR1 is SGHRS, CDR2 YFSETQ. V gave up 0 bases and J gave up 2 bases, with 9 bases separating them. The CDR3 region has the DNA TGCGCCAGCAGCTTGGACGGGGATCCCTACAATGAGCAGTTCTTC. Residues: CASSLDGDPYNEQFF.

In its sample, this clone was seen once. The chain couples TRBV7-9 to TRBJ2-7, with D maybe TRBD1 (5 bases). The length of the CDR3 is 13 residues. V was pared by 4 bases and J by 6 bases, with 13 bases between. CDR1 and CDR2 (germline): SEHNR, FQNEAQ (reference sequence). The DNA for the CDR3 is TGTGCCAGCAGCTCCACCGGAAGGGGCGAGCAGTACTTC. Translating gives CASSSTGRGEQYF.

The V gene is TRBV4-1, the J gene TRBJ1-2; 10 nucleotides agree with TRBD1. Germline loops: CDR1 MGHRA, CDR2 YSYEKL. The CDR3 loop spans 16 amino acids. With 3 bases clipped from V and 3 bases from J, the junction kept 7 bases outside the gene matches. The CDR3 loop is CASSQSGTGDDYGYTF. The CDR3 DNA sequence: TGCGCCAGCAGCCAGTCCGGGACAGGGGATGACTATGGCTACACCTTC.

The rearrangement uses TRBV4-1 and TRBJ2-5, with 7 bases that match TRBD1. Germline V lookup: CDR1 MGHRA, CDR2 YSYEKL. The CDR3 totals 16 residues. Unmatched junction bases numbered 12, after V lost 6 bases and J lost 2 bases. The CDR3 sequence: CASSYIRGQRQETQYF. CDR3 bases: TGCGCCAGCAGTTACATTCGGGGACAGAGACAAGAGACCCAGTACTTC.

The V gene is TRBV4-1, the J gene TRBJ2-5; no clear D gene. V was cut by 3 bases and J by 3 bases, with 2 bases left in between. There are 11 residues in the CDR3. Per the germline V gene, CDR1 is MGHRA and CDR2 is YSYEKL. The CDR3, as DNA: TGCGCCAGCAGCCACGAAGAGACCCAGTACTTC. This gives the protein CASSHEETQYF.

The chain uses TRBV14 and TRBJ1-4; D unclear. The germline gives CDR1 SGHDN, CDR2 FVKESK. There are 13 residues in the CDR3. Trimming left V 2 bases short and J 4 bases short, with 5 bases between. The CDR3 region is CASSQTYNEKLFF. The CDR3 coding sequence is TGTGCCAGCAGCCAAACCTATAATGAAAAACTGTTTTTT.

This chain joins TRBV29-1 and TRBJ2-7, with D possibly matching TRBD1 (5 bases). Germline V gene data show CDR1 as SQVTM and CDR2 as ANQGSEA. V lost 4 bases and J 2 bases, leaving 9 bases between the germline ends. The CDR3 covers 12 residues. CDR3 in amino acids: CSVVPGTYEQYF. The CDR3 coding sequence is TGCAGCGTTGTCCCAGGGACCTACGAGCAGTACTTC.

The chain uses TRBV6-1 and TRBJ1-4; TRBD1 matches 9 bases. This CDR3 has 15 residues. Germline-derived CDR1 and CDR2 are MNHNS and SASEGT. Trimming removed 0 bases from V and 7 bases from J; junction bases left unmatched: 3. CDR3 nucleotides: TGTGCCAGCAGTGAAGCGACGACAGGGGGTGAAAAACTGTTTTTT. Residues: CASSEATTGGEKLFF.

The chain is built from TRBV15 and TRBJ1-5, with D perhaps matching TRBD1 (5 bases). The CDR3 sequence is 15 residues long. Trimming left V 3 bases short and J 7 bases short, with 16 bases between. Germline loops: CDR1 LNHNV, CDR2 YYDKDF (reference sequence). DNA of the CDR3: TGTGCCACCAGCAGGCCCGGGGGTGGTGACCAGCCCCAGCATTTT. Protein product: CATSRPGGGDQPQHF.

The chain recombines TRBV5-1 with TRBJ1-2; D possibly corresponds to TRBD1 (5 bases). V gave up 0 bases and J gave up 6 bases, with 15 bases separating them. Looked up from germline, CDR1 is SGHRS and CDR2 is YFSETQ. This CDR3 has 15 amino acids. For the CDR3, the DNA is TGCGCCAGCAGCTTGGGGGGCTTGGGGAAGGATGGCTACACCTTC. It yields the protein CASSLGGLGKDGYTF.

Remarks on this clone: The sample contains more than one DNA sequence encoding this CDR3. The chain uses TRBV6-5 and TRBJ2-1; TRBD2 aligns across 8 bases. The ends lost 5 bases at V and 2 bases at J; junction bases unmatched: 2. The germline V gene has CDR1 MNHEY and CDR2 SVGAGI. CDR3 length: 14 amino acids. In nucleotides, the CDR3 is TGTGCCAGCAGTAGCGGGGGACCCTACAATGAGCAGTTCTTC. It translates to CASSSGGPYNEQFF.

In its sample, this clone ranks as medium-sized. The rearrangement joins TRBV20-1 to TRBJ1-4, with D uncertain. The ends were cut back, 3 bases at V and 14 bases at J, with 10 bases in the middle. The germline V gene has CDR1 DFQATT and CDR2 SNEGSKA (reference sequence). CDR3 length: 10 amino acids. CDR3 coding DNA: TGCAGTGCTAGCGGAGGTTGGCTGTTTTTT. It encodes CSASGGWLFF.

This clone is a singleton in its sample. The chain joins TRBV19 to TRBJ2-5, with 7 bases that match TRBD2. The germline V gene has CDR1 LNHDA and CDR2 SQIVND (reference sequence). V lost 5 bases, J lost 5 bases, and 11 bases stayed unmatched. This CDR3 is built from 15 residues. CDR3 loop: CASSPRLLAMETQYF. DNA for the CDR3: TGTGCCAGTAGTCCCCGGTTACTAGCGATGGAGACCCAGTACTTC.